This TCR beta chain was sequenced for a study of blood T cell repertoires in COVID-19. Study-level background: Sample material is recorded as cDNA or gDNA derived from T cells, B-cell-depleted T cells, or PBMCs.

Original analysis: Counts of nucleated cells, estimated from reference gene primer amplification, were obtained. Profiling relied on immunoSEQ multiplex PCR, and the TCRdb table lists in-frame clones only, not all of them. Clonal size and the V and J genes are those of that table, whereas D and trimming came from the DNA. The top ten clones hold 25% to 35% of a sample with fewer than 95,000 clones, roughly 90% of them seen once. Germline assignment: CDR1 SGDLS and CDR2 YYNGEE. V shed 0 bases and J 3 bases; nucleotides not matched to a gene: 4. The CDR3 is 15 amino acids. The receptor comes from a man in his fifties or sixties with active or convalescent COVID-19. The sequencing sample was made of peripheral blood. The chain carries TRBV9 and TRBJ1-1, with 8 nucleotides matching TRBD1. The CDR3 DNA is TGTGCCAGCAGCGTAGACACAGGGGGTTACACTGAAGCTTTCTTT. Its protein is CASSVDTGGYTEAFF.